This TCR beta chain was observed in a study of identical twins. Whole-study results and caveats: There was more out-of-frame TCR alpha sharing in monozygotic twins than models estimated. Insertion counts were lower in abundant cord blood beta clonotypes, a trend that memory repertoires did not show.

Trimming removed 2 bases from V and 9 bases from J, with 11 bases in between. The CDR3 has 14 amino acids. The germline V gene has CDR1 LGHNA and CDR2 YNFKEQ. Healthy Caucasians supplied all donations. Template switching introduced a universal primer site, and the cDNA bore unique molecular identifiers. In TCRdb, the 5' RACE reads were re-called with MiXCR into one record per CDR3 protein. There are a few hundred thousand distinct CDR3 sequences in the sample; roughly a tenth occur only once, and roughly 10% lies in the top ten. With respect to this clonotype: Its antigen is unidentified. In this CDR3 the conserved last residue, phenylalanine or tryptophan, is missing, so a read error is likely.

The clonotype comes from a man aged 45-65 years in good health. The chain recombines TRBV4-2 with TRBJ1-6, with D unclear. The sequencing sample was made of memory T cells sorted from blood. The CDR3 loop reads CASSQSGRGSPLHL. The CDR3, as DNA: TGTGCCAGCAGCCAATCGGGGAGAGGTTCACCCCTCCACTTA.